One sample yielded the 24 T cell receptor beta chains listed below, sequenced in a study of blood T cell repertoires in COVID-19. TCRdb keeps only in-frame clones here, not all; method: immunoSEQ multiplex PCR. The data show approximately 91,000 clones, about four fifths seen once. The material sequenced was peripheral blood. These receptors all come from a man between 65 and 85 years old with acute or convalescent COVID-19.

This CDR3 is CASSNGQPDSYEQYF. For the CDR3, the DNA is TGCGCCAGCAGCAATGGACAGCCTGACTCCTACGAGCAGTACTTC. This chain links TRBV5-1 with TRBJ2-7; TRBD1 might be the D (6 bases). The germline V and J ends were trimmed by 4 bases and 0 bases, with 14 bases remaining between them. Per germline, CDR1 SGHRS and CDR2 YFSETQ. The CDR3 sequence is 15 residues long.

The genes are TRBV18 and TRBJ2-1; D possibly corresponds to TRBD2 (5 bases). Between the trimmed V and J ends, which lost 3 bases and 9 bases, there was a span of 18 bases. The CDR3 runs to 15 residues. CDR1 is KGHSH and CDR2 is LQKENI in the germline V gene. The CDR3 sequence is CASSPLASPLGEQFF. CDR3 sequence (DNA): TGTGCCAGCTCACCTTTGGCTAGCCCCCTTGGTGAGCAGTTCTTC. The variable domain in full, with the rest retrieved from reference TRBV18 and TRBJ2-1, is NAGVMQNPRHLVRRRGQEARLRCSPMKGHSHVYWYRQLPEEGLKFMVYLQKENIIDESGMPKERFSAEFPKEGPSILRIQQVVRGDSAAYFCASSPLASPLGEQFFGPGTRLTVL.

On this clone itself: A read error may account for a junction end that differs from germline. The rearrangement uses TRBV7-7 and TRBJ2-1; perhaps TRBD2 as D (6 bases). The length of the CDR3 is 13 residues. In germline, CDR1 is SSHAT, CDR2 FNYEAQ (reference sequence). CDR3 sequence reads: CASSSSGDNEQFF. Here the CDR3 DNA reads TGTGCTAGCAGCTCGTCGGGGGACAATGAGCAGTTCTTC.

The gene calls are TRBV18 and TRBJ1-5; D is uncertain. Per the germline V gene, CDR1 is KGHSH and CDR2 is LQKENI. V gave up 6 bases and J gave up 6 bases, with 15 bases separating them. CDR3 length: 14 amino acids. Written as DNA, the CDR3 is TGTGCCAGCTCTCTAGGAGGGAACGGTCAGCCCCAGCATTTT. Encoded protein: CASSLGGNGQPQHF.

The chain links TRBV19 to TRBJ2-3; a possible D gene is TRBD2 (5 bases). The CDR3 contains 16 residues. Germline lookup yields CDR1 LNHDA and CDR2 SQIVND (reference sequence). V was clipped by 6 bases and J by 4 bases, with 20 bases between them. CDR3: CASRDPGNSRADTQYF. CDR3 coding DNA: TGTGCCAGTAGAGATCCCGGGAACTCGCGCGCAGATACGCAGTATTTT. Looking up the rest from reference TRBV19 and TRBJ2-3 gives the full variable domain: DGGITQSPKYLFRKEGQNVTLSCEQNLNHDAMYWYRQDPGQGLRLIYYSQIVNDFQKGDIAEGYSVSREKKESFPLTVTSAQKNPTAFYLCASRDPGNSRADTQYFGPGTRLTVL.

V and J are TRBV30 and TRBJ2-7; D not resolved. Germline CDR1 is GTSNPN and CDR2 is SVGIG (reference sequence). V was pared by 5 bases and J by 3 bases, with 8 bases between. This CDR3 is 11 amino acids long. The CDR3: CAWGRDYEQYF. The CDR3 DNA reads TGTGCCTGGGGAAGAGACTACGAGCAGTACTTC. Full variable domain (remainder filled in from reference TRBV30 and TRBJ2-7): SQTIHQWPATLVQPVGSPLSLECTVEGTSNPNLYWYRQAAGRGLQLLFYSVGIGQISSEVPQNLSASRPQDRQFILSSKKLLLSDSGFYLCAWGRDYEQYFGPGTRLTVT.

V is TRBV12-3 or TRBV12-4 and J is TRBJ1-1, with D perhaps TRBD1 (6 bases). The CDR3 has 13 residues. Between the trimmed V and J ends, which lost 1 base and 5 bases, there was a span of 8 bases. CDR3 sequence reads: CASSLEGGTEAFF. The CDR3 nucleotides are TGTGCCAGCAGTTTAGAGGGGGGGACTGAAGCTTTCTTT.

This clone was counted only a few times. The rearrangement joins TRBV28 to TRBJ2-2; 7 bases align to TRBD2. The V and J ends lost 3 bases and 9 bases, in that order; junction bases with no gene match: 19. The CDR3 spans 18 residues. Germline V gene lookup returns CDR1 MDHEN and CDR2 SYDVKM. The CDR3 protein is CASSLNRLGGRKSRELFF. CDR3 in DNA: TGTGCCAGCAGTTTGAATCGGTTGGGCGGGAGAAAATCAAGGGAGCTGTTTTTT.

The chain recombines TRBV6-5 with TRBJ2-7, with 11 bases aligning to TRBD1. The V segment lost 0 bases and the J segment 6 bases; nucleotides outside the gene matches: 4. Germline CDR1 and CDR2: MNHEY and SVGAGI. The CDR3 consists of 15 residues. This CDR3 is CASSYSGTGGSEQYF. CDR3 sequence (DNA): TGTGCCAGCAGTTACTCCGGGACAGGGGGTTCCGAGCAGTACTTC.

The rearrangement joins TRBV24-1 to TRBJ2-5; D might be TRBD1 (5 bases). CDR3 length: 15 residues. Germline loops: CDR1 KGHDR, CDR2 SFDVKD. V lost 2 bases to trimming and J lost 5 bases, with 14 bases between them. The CDR3 protein is CATSDSAGPPETQYF. DNA for the CDR3: TGTGCCACCAGTGATTCAGCAGGGCCGCCGGAGACCCAGTACTTC.

J is TRBJ2-7 and V is TRBV20-1; weak D call: TRBD1 (5 bases). Germline V gene sequence: CDR1 DFQATT, CDR2 SNEGSKA (reference sequence). Trimming took 3 bases from V and 3 from J, leaving 9 bases between them. This CDR3 is 12 amino acids long. CDR3 loop: CSASRTGYEQYF. The CDR3 nucleotides are TGCAGTGCTAGTCGTACAGGCTACGAGCAGTACTTC.

Comment on this clone: The sample holds other DNA sequences that translate to the same CDR3. The rearrangement links TRBV2 to TRBJ1-2; 9 nucleotides agree with TRBD1. The V segment lost 6 bases and the J segment 3 bases; nucleotides outside the gene matches: 2. The CDR3 runs to 13 residues. Germline-derived CDR1 and CDR2 are SNHLY and FYNNEI. CDR3 region: CASSRDRDYGYTF. DNA for the CDR3: TGTGCCAGCAGCCGGGACAGGGACTATGGCTACACCTTC.

CDR3: CAISVTLADTQYF. The CDR3 DNA follows: TGTGCCATCAGTGTTACCCTAGCAGATACGCAGTATTTT. This sequence joins TRBV10-3 and TRBJ2-3; D not resolved. The CDR3 is made up of 13 amino acids. CDR1 is ENHRY and CDR2 is SYGVKD in the germline V gene. Trimming took off 4 bases at V and 4 bases at J, with 9 bases between the two ends.

V and J are TRBV11-2 and TRBJ2-1, with a possible D match to TRBD2 (6 bases). Germline V gives CDR1 SGHAT, CDR2 FQNNGV. V dropped 4 bases and J dropped 3 bases, with 10 bases sitting between them. The CDR3 length is 14 residues. CDR3 DNA: TGTGCCAGCAGCTGGGACGGGGGCTACAATGAGCAGTTCTTC. Protein sequence: CASSWDGGYNEQFF. The entire variable domain, with the rest obtained from reference TRBV11-2 and TRBJ2-1, is as follows: EAGVAQSPRYKIIEKRQSVAFWCNPISGHATLYWYQQILGQGPKLLIQFQNNGVVDDSQLPKDRFSAERLKGVDSTLKIQPAKLEDSAVYLCASSWDGGYNEQFFGPGTRLTVL.

The chain recombines TRBV25-1 with TRBJ2-7; 10 bases fit TRBD2. J was trimmed by 2 bases and V by 10 bases; bases with no gene match: 11. CDR1 and CDR2 from the germline V gene are MGHDK and SYGVNS. The CDR3 sequence is 15 residues long. CDR3 sequence (DNA): TGTGCCACCACCGACGTAGCGGGAGGAACCTACGAGCAGTACTTC. This codes for CATTDVAGGTYEQYF.

The CDR3 sequence: CASSLGGQRSTDTQYF. The CDR3 coding sequence is TGTGCCAGCAGCTTAGGGGGGCAGCGAAGCACAGATACGCAGTATTTT. The chain couples TRBV11-2 to TRBJ2-3, with a possible D match to TRBD1 (6 bases). V lost 1 base to trimming and J lost 0 bases, with 11 bases between them. Germline CDR1 is SGHAT and CDR2 is FQNNGV. The CDR3 sequence is 16 residues long.

This sequence joins TRBV28 and TRBJ2-5; D is undetermined. Between the trimmed V and J ends, which lost 3 bases and 3 bases, there was a span of 5 bases. Germline assignment: CDR1 MDHEN and CDR2 SYDVKM. The CDR3 contains 12 residues. This CDR3 is CASSFNKETQYF. For the CDR3, the DNA is TGTGCCAGCAGTTTTAATAAAGAGACCCAGTACTTC. Combining the CDR3 with reference TRBV28 and TRBJ2-5 gives the whole variable domain DVKVTQSSRYLVKRTGEKVFLECVQDMDHENMFWYRQDPGLGLRLIYFSYDVKMKEKGDIPEGYSVSREKKERFSLILESASTNQTSMYLCASSFNKETQYFGPGTRLLVL.

This rearrangement joins TRBV29-1 to TRBJ1-6; TRBD1 matches at 10 bases. CDR1 and CDR2 (germline): SQVTM, ANQGSEA. With V trimmed by 6 bases and J by 7 bases, 3 bases remained unmatched. CDR3 length: 13 amino acids. The CDR3 loop is CSVGQGVNSPLHF. The CDR3 nucleotides read TGCAGCGTCGGACAGGGGGTAAATTCACCCCTCCACTTT.

The V call is TRBV7-2, the J call TRBJ1-2, with 11 bases aligning to TRBD1. Trimming removed 3 bases from V and 5 bases from J; junction bases left unmatched: 11. Germline assignment: CDR1 SGHTA and CDR2 FQGNSA. The CDR3 contains 17 residues. The CDR3 loop is CASSFTPSGTGGYGYTF. Here the CDR3 DNA reads TGTGCCAGCAGCTTCACACCCTCCGGGACAGGGGGATATGGCTACACCTTC.

For the CDR3, the DNA is TGTGCCAGCAGTTCCGGGACAGGGCTTACAGATACGCAGTATTTT. Protein: CASSSGTGLTDTQYF. J is TRBJ2-3 and V is TRBV28, with TRBD1 identical over 9 bases. V trimming: 4 bases; J trimming: 3 bases; junction bases outside the gene matches: 5. In germline, CDR1 is MDHEN, CDR2 SYDVKM. The CDR3 is 15 residues long. The full variable domain, completed using reference TRBV28 and TRBJ2-3, is DVKVTQSSRYLVKRTGEKVFLECVQDMDHENMFWYRQDPGLGLRLIYFSYDVKMKEKGDIPEGYSVSREKKERFSLILESASTNQTSMYLCASSSGTGLTDTQYFGPGTRLTVL.

The chain recombines TRBV4-3 with TRBJ2-1, with 12 positions matching TRBD2. The V gene's germline CDR1 is LGHNA and CDR2 YSLEER. The CDR3 is 16 residues long. V lost 1 base and J lost 9; bases outside the gene matches: 7. The CDR3 region is CASSQVASGRGSEQFF. The CDR3 DNA reads TGCGCCAGCAGCCAAGTGGCTAGCGGGAGGGGGAGTGAGCAGTTCTTC.

The chain recombines TRBV25-1 with TRBJ1-6; D uncertain. This CDR3 region has 15 residues. Trimming took 4 bases from V and 4 from J, leaving 11 bases between them. Germline values: CDR1 MGHDK, CDR2 SYGVNS. The CDR3 DNA reads TGTGCCAGCAGTGCCTCAACGGGGTATAATTCACCCCTCCACTTT. Residues: CASSASTGYNSPLHF. Combining the CDR3 with reference TRBV25-1 and TRBJ1-6 gives the whole variable domain EADIYQTPRYLVIGTGKKITLECSQTMGHDKMYWYQQDPGMELHLIHYSYGVNSTEKGDLSSESTVSRIRTEHFPLTLESARPSHTSQYLCASSASTGYNSPLHFGNGTRLTVT.

The gene calls are TRBV19 and TRBJ2-4, with D maybe TRBD1 (5 bases). This CDR3 is 14 amino acids long. V was shortened by 3 bases and J by 9 bases, with 15 bases between the two germline ends. Germline V gene sequence: CDR1 LNHDA, CDR2 SQIVND (reference sequence). The CDR3 nucleotides read TGTGCCAGTAGTATCGGCCAGGGATTCGGCATTCAGTACTTC. Its protein product is CASSIGQGFGIQYF.

In DNA, the CDR3 is TGTGCCAGCAGTACGGGACTAGCGGGAGGAGATACGCAGTATTTT. Translation gives CASSTGLAGGDTQYF. This chain connects TRBV7-6 to TRBJ2-3; TRBD2 matches at 15 bases. In germline, CDR1 is SGHVS, CDR2 FNYEAQ. The CDR3 spans 15 residues. With V trimmed by 6 bases and J by 5 bases, 3 bases remained unmatched.